Detailed here is one TCR beta chain. This record belongs to a study of T cell responses to AZD1222 COVID-19 vaccine. Trimming took off 3 bases at V and 2 bases at J, with 14 bases between the two ends. The CDR3 totals 16 residues. Germline V lookup: CDR1 LNHDA, CDR2 SQIVND (reference sequence). Clones were read by immunoSEQ multiplex PCR, and TCRdb kept only the in-frame ones, dropping some. Found here are over 85,000 clones, about nine tenths of them singletons; the top ten hold approximately 16%. Sequences were derived from peripheral blood, sampled 28 days after the second AZD1222 dose. The chain carries TRBV19 and TRBJ1-3; D gene ambiguous. The receptor was isolated from an adult who received the AZD1222 COVID-19 vaccine. As DNA, the CDR3 is TGTGCCAGTAGTATCCCTTCAGGTAGTCCTGGAAACACCATATATTTT. Translating gives CASSIPSGSPGNTIYF.